Below are 18 T cell receptor beta chains sequenced from a single sample in a study of T cells expressing NK-cell markers. TCRdb processed the 5' RACE reads again and assigns one entry to each CDR3 protein, with no DNA. The sample has a few hundred thousand distinct CDR3 sequences. Sequencing was carried out using blood T cells: a sorted CD56 or NKG2C T cell subset, CD4+ or CD8+ T cells, or bulk PBMC T cells (not recorded which). The origin of the receptors is a man aged 18-70 years in good health.

The rearrangement links TRBV25-1 to TRBJ2-7; TCRdb lists TRBD2, though no DNA is available to test this call. The germline gives CDR1 MGHDK, CDR2 SYGVNS. The CDR3 sequence is 15 residues long. The CDR3 loop reads CASSELDLRPCEQYF.

The chain employs TRBV4-2 and TRBJ1-1. CDR1 is LGHNA and CDR2 is YNFKEQ in the germline V gene. This CDR3 spans 16 amino acids. CDR3 in amino acids: CASSQGAGTLDTEAFF.

V is TRBV20-1 and J is TRBJ1-2; TCRdb returns TRBD1, unconfirmable since there is no DNA. Looked up from germline, CDR1 is DFQATT and CDR2 is SNEGSKA (reference sequence). The CDR3 contains 14 residues. CDR3 in amino acids: CSAMVPDTNYGYTF.

The rearrangement joins TRBV3-1 to TRBJ1-1; the D gene TCRdb calls, TRBD1, cannot be checked with no DNA. Germline values: CDR1 LGHDT, CDR2 YNNKEL (reference sequence). The CDR3 is 14 amino acids. CDR3 loop: CASSRTGAGTEAFF.

The chain has TRBV25-1 and TRBJ2-7; lacking DNA, the TRBD1 call made by TCRdb goes unchecked. The CDR3 is 14 residues long. Germline V lookup: CDR1 MGHDK, CDR2 SYGVNS. The CDR3 loop is CASSGSWGPYEQYF.

The V gene is TRBV5-1, the J gene TRBJ2-7. The CDR3 runs to 11 residues. Germline assignment: CDR1 SGHRS and CDR2 YFSETQ. The CDR3 sequence is CASSSDYEQYF.

The J gene is TRBJ1-2, the V gene TRBV21-1; TCRdb indicates TRBD1, and absent DNA this call remains unverified. TRBV21-1 corresponds to a pseudogene. CDR3 size: 17 residues. The CDR3 protein is CASSSGLVWFIRDGYTF.

The V call is TRBV10-3, the J call TRBJ2-3; the D call from TCRdb, TRBD1, cannot be confirmed without DNA. Germline values: CDR1 ENHRY, CDR2 SYGVKD. The CDR3 contains 13 residues. This CDR3 is CAIMGGGTDTQYF.

The J gene is TRBJ2-5, the V gene TRBV7-3; TCRdb picks TRBD1, but there is no DNA to check that call. Germline V lookup: CDR1 SGHTA, CDR2 FQGTGA. This CDR3 is 15 amino acids long. The CDR3: CASSLPSDSPETQYF.

The chain couples TRBV29-1 to TRBJ2-2; TCRdb gives TRBD2 as the D gene, but with no DNA this cannot be confirmed. The CDR3 totals 15 residues. Germline V CDR1 and CDR2: SQVTM, ANQGSEA. The CDR3 sequence: CSVVGSSRRPGELFF.

The genes are TRBV12-5 and TRBJ2-5; as DNA is missing, the TRBD1 call by TCRdb cannot be tested. Germline-derived CDR1 and CDR2 are LGHNT and FRNRAP. The CDR3 has 16 residues. The CDR3 spells CASGLVLTGVVETQYF.

V and J are TRBV20-1 and TRBJ2-3; TCRdb names TRBD1, which stays unverified in the absence of DNA. This CDR3 region has 13 residues. Germline loops: CDR1 DFQATT, CDR2 SNEGSKA (reference sequence). CDR3 region: CSAIAGSTDTQYF.

The chain links TRBV20-1 to TRBJ1-2; lacking DNA, the TRBD1 call made by TCRdb goes unchecked. Germline CDR1 is DFQATT and CDR2 is SNEGSKA (reference sequence). The CDR3 consists of 12 residues. CDR3 in amino acids: CSVRGQTYGYTF.

The rearrangement uses TRBV19 and TRBJ2-3. Germline values: CDR1 LNHDA, CDR2 SQIVND (reference sequence). The length of the CDR3 is 15 residues. The CDR3 loop reads CASSIGGRITDTQYF.

The chain carries TRBV20-1 and TRBJ2-2; the D call of TRBD2 rests on TCRdb alone, since no DNA is present to check it. CDR3 size: 14 residues. The germline V gene encodes CDR1 DFQATT and CDR2 SNEGSKA (reference sequence). The CDR3 sequence: CSARDSGPTGELFF.

The chain uses TRBV20-1 and TRBJ2-7; lacking DNA, the TRBD1 call made by TCRdb goes unchecked. The CDR3 length is 13 residues. Looked up from germline, CDR1 is DFQATT and CDR2 is SNEGSKA (reference sequence). The CDR3 reads CSAPPQGPYEQYF.

The chain combines TRBV4-1 with TRBJ2-3. The CDR3 sequence is 15 residues long. Germline V gene data show CDR1 as MGHRA and CDR2 as YSYEKL. CDR3: CASSQADLTLATQYF.

V and J are TRBV18 and TRBJ2-7. This CDR3 has 15 residues. Looked up from germline, CDR1 is KGHSH and CDR2 is LQKENI. The CDR3 here is CASSPKNSSPSEQYF.